This TCR beta chain was found in a study of breast tumors, draining lymph nodes, adjacent tissues. Samples came from axillary lymph nodes draining the breast cancer. Each CDR3 protein is one row after TCRdb ran MiXCR on the multiplex PCR reads. Of tens of thousands of distinct CDR3 sequences listed, around 20% are singletons. This clonotype was found many times. Its target is unknown. Study-level points and caveats: Compared with lymph nodes, tumors were less diverse; compared with nontumor tissue, more. Luminal-like breast cancer showed significantly greater tumor-nontumor repertoire similarity than basal-like breast cancer did. Tumor T cell lymph node origin was a supported hypothesis, not proven. Data fit most tumor T cells coming from lymph node, expanding in tumor.

Germline V gene lookup returns CDR1 SNHLY and CDR2 FYNNEI. Trimming cost V 6 bases and J 4 bases, with 16 bases left between them. The CDR3 spans 15 residues. The sequenced sample was axillary lymph node tissue. The chain uses TRBV2 and TRBJ1-5, with D unclear. The origin of this receptor is a female donor with breast cancer. Some clones in this sample may be carry-over from other donors' samples. CDR3 sequence: CASSDRTWGNQPQHF. The CDR3 nucleotides are TGTGCCAGCAGCGATCGGACTTGGGGAAATCAGCCCCAGCATTTT.